This T cell receptor beta chain was obtained from a study of blood T cell repertoires in COVID-19. Turning to the study itself: Samples of COVID-19 (acute and convalescent) were obtained from the United States, Italy and Spain.

Data came from immunoSEQ multiplex PCR; TCRdb stores just in-frame clones and leaves some out. The sample yields approximately 220,000 clones, 87% seen once. Trimming pared 4 bases from V and 5 bases from J, leaving 7 bases between. Germline CDR1 reads SGHDT; CDR2 reads YYEEEE. The CDR3 is made up of 12 amino acids. The sequencing input was peripheral blood. The clonotype originates from a man aged 60-69 years who had recovered from COVID-19. The rearrangement uses TRBV5-6 and TRBJ1-5; D gene ambiguous. The CDR3 coding sequence is TGTGCCAGCAGCCTGAGGGATCAGCCCCAGCATTTT. This sequence encodes CASSLRDQPQHF.